The table lists the clone carrying this T cell receptor (beta chain) with many counts. The antigen is unknown. The data belong to a study of molecular identifiers for immune sequencing clone quantification. Study details: Replicate runs used RNA from around 18,000 or 91,000 naive CD8 cells, which was split five ways into aliquots, and four of those aliquots were then sequenced. The study, taken as a whole, reports: The share of molecules held by clones above 20 RNA copies was over 97% in effector cells and under 1% in naive cells.

Every naive CD8 library was made from between about 20,000 and 1,000,000 sorted cells with 10%, 30% or 50% RNA. Sorted naive CD8 T cells were those defined as CD8+CD4-CCR7+CD45RA+. TCRdb reprocessed the PCR reads via MiXCR and lists one record per CDR3 protein. The profile shows some 65,000 distinct CDR3 sequences, 18% of them singletons. The CDR3 has 16 residues. Trimming took off 1 base at V and 5 bases at J, with 17 bases between the two ends. Germline V gene lookup returns CDR1 LNHNV and CDR2 YYDKDF (reference sequence). The receptor's source is a human donor in good health. Some libraries in this study had Jurkat cell RNA spiked in. The sequenced material came from naive CD8+ T cells from blood, with Jurkat cell RNA spiked in. Documented subset: FACS-sorted CD8+CD4-CCR7+CD45RA+ naive T cells. The chain is built from TRBV15 and TRBJ1-1; D uncertain. CDR3 protein: CATSRATLFGETEAFF. In nucleotides, the CDR3 is TGTGCCACCAGCAGAGCCACTTTATTCGGCGAGACTGAAGCTTTCTTT. The entire variable domain, with the rest obtained from reference TRBV15 and TRBJ1-1, is as follows: DAMVIQNPRYQVTQFGKPVTLSCSQTLNHNVMYWYQQKSSQAPKLLFHYYDKDFNNEADTPDNFQSRRPNTSFCFLDIRSPGLGDTAMYLCATSRATLFGETEAFFGQGTRLTVV.